This TCR beta chain was recorded in a study of T cells after yellow fever vaccination. Study-wide findings and caveats: Abundant clonotypes from the bulk population could contaminate FACS-sorted repertoires. Post-booster repertoires contained most primary-vaccination clones again (roughly 97% CD4, 85% to 90% CD8). A weaker secondary response peaked on day 5, the primary on day 15.

Generation of TCR cDNA used 5'RACE template switching (which added a universal primer site and UMIs). TCRdb itself ran the 5' RACE reads through MiXCR, one entry per CDR3 protein. The sample has 510,000 or so distinct CDR3 sequences; under 25% are singletons. This clonotype appeared a few times. Its antigen is not known. The CDR3 has 14 amino acids. Germline V CDR1 and CDR2: SEHNR, FQNEAQ (reference sequence). The ends were cut back, 5 bases at V and 7 bases at J, with 18 bases in the middle. Sequenced material: PBMCs, taken 15 days after the yellow fever booster vaccination. This chain joins TRBV7-9 and TRBJ2-7; D ambiguous. This sequence was found in a man aged 25-45 years who received the YFV17D yellow fever vaccine. This CDR3 reads CASSPLPRVGEQYF. Written as DNA, the CDR3 is TGTGCCAGCAGCCCCCTTCCCCGAGTAGGGGAGCAGTACTTC.